This T cell receptor beta chain was captured in a study of T cells in women clearing cervical HPV infection. The CDR3 is made up of 15 amino acids. V shed 6 bases, J shed 0 bases, and the junction held 4 bases outside the gene matches. Germline values: CDR1 SNHLY, CDR2 FYNNEI. Worth noting for this clone: The CDR3 is cut off 3 residues early in the read; its end comes from the germline J gene.

The data were produced by immunoSEQ multiplex PCR, yet TCRdb's version contains in-frame clones alone and is incomplete. The table lists about 30,000 clones, with 3% to 3.5% in the top ten. This sequence originates from a woman aged 18-70 years with a cervical HPV16 infection that either progressed to CIN3+ or cleared (not recorded which). The sample consisted of blood buffy coat. The J gene is TRBJ1-1, the V gene TRBV2; 10 nucleotides align to TRBD1. The CDR3 DNA, read in part, is TGTGCCAGCAGGGGACAGGGGCACATGAACACTGAA. Encoded protein: CASRGQGHMNTE. The whole CDR3 protein reads CASRGQGHMNTEAFF.